Shown below are 9 T cell receptor beta chains from a single sample sequenced in a study of technical replicates of blood from a few donors. Measured with immunoSEQ multiplex PCR; TCRdb has only the in-frame clones, and not every one. The table shows about 83,000 clones, with about 96% occurring only once. Sequences were obtained from T cells isolated from PBMCs. The receptors here all came from a human donor in good health.

The chain links TRBV18 to TRBJ1-1; 7 positions agree with TRBD1. Germline V lookup: CDR1 KGHSH, CDR2 LQKENI. The CDR3 is 14 amino acids. J was trimmed by 4 bases and V by 4 bases; bases with no gene match: 6. The CDR3 loop reads CASSRQGERTEAFF. In DNA, the CDR3 is TGTGCCAGCTCACGACAGGGAGAACGCACTGAAGCTTTCTTT.

The chain recombines TRBV6-1 with TRBJ1-4; 7 bases are a match to TRBD1. Germline loops: CDR1 MNHNS, CDR2 SASEGT. The CDR3 totals 14 residues. The V and J ends lost 1 base and 8 bases, in that order; junction bases with no gene match: 4. The CDR3 sequence is CASSEGDRGEKLFF. The CDR3 DNA sequence: TGTGCCAGCAGTGAAGGGGACAGAGGCGAAAAACTGTTTTTT.

The chain joins TRBV30 to TRBJ1-2, with D tentatively TRBD1 (6 bases). Germline CDR1 reads GTSNPN; CDR2 reads SVGIG (reference sequence). CDR3 length: 11 residues. V was clipped by 4 bases and J by 8 bases, with 11 bases between them. The CDR3 sequence is CAWTPGVGYTF. The CDR3, as DNA: TGTGCCTGGACCCCAGGGGTCGGCTACACCTTC.

J is TRBJ2-7 and V is TRBV5-1, with unresolved D. This CDR3 region has 11 residues. Germline V lookup: CDR1 SGHRS, CDR2 YFSETQ. The V and J ends lost 5 bases and 3 bases respectively, with 6 bases between them. The DNA for the CDR3 is TGCGCCAGCAGTCGAGACTACGAGCAGTACTTC. As protein: CASSRDYEQYF.

In its sample, this clone was seen once. The chain couples TRBV27 to TRBJ2-7, with D possibly TRBD2 on 5 matching bases. This CDR3 is built from 13 residues. CDR1 is MNHEY and CDR2 is SMNVEV in the germline V gene (reference sequence). V gave up 0 bases and J gave up 6 bases, with 9 bases separating them. CDR3 loop: CASSLSLGGEQYF. The CDR3 nucleotides are TGTGCCAGCAGTTTATCCCTAGGAGGCGAGCAGTACTTC.

This chain joins TRBV5-4 and TRBJ2-3; 8 positions match TRBD2. V trimming: 0 bases; J trimming: 3 bases; junction bases outside the gene matches: 3. This CDR3 is 15 amino acids long. Germline CDR1 reads SGHNT; CDR2 reads YYREEE (reference sequence). CDR3 sequence: CASSLGAGETDTQYF. The CDR3, as DNA: TGTGCCAGCAGCTTGGGAGCGGGAGAAACAGATACGCAGTATTTT.

This sequence joins TRBV6-1 and TRBJ2-7; 8 bases line up with TRBD2. J lost 3 bases, V lost 3 bases, and 4 bases had no gene match. Germline-derived CDR1 and CDR2 are MNHNS and SASEGT. CDR3 length equals 14 residues. The CDR3 bases are TGTGCCAGCAGTGATCAGCGGGAGATCTACGAGCAGTACTTC. It codes for CASSDQREIYEQYF.

The chain recombines TRBV19 with TRBJ2-7, with TRBD2 identical over 7 bases. V was pared by 4 bases and J by 2 bases, with 14 bases of the junction left unmatched. CDR3 size: 17 residues. CDR1 and CDR2 (germline): LNHDA, SQIVND (reference sequence). In DNA, the CDR3 is TGTGCCAGTAGTAACCGGTCCCGTAGGCGGGGGACCTACGAGCAGTACTTC. The encoded protein is CASSNRSRRRGTYEQYF.

This chain joins TRBV5-1 and TRBJ1-1; 10 bases map to TRBD1. The CDR3 spans 16 residues. CDR1 is SGHRS and CDR2 is YFSETQ in the germline V gene. The V segment lost 4 bases and the J segment 3 bases; nucleotides outside the gene matches: 9. The CDR3: CASSRAGTGADTEAFF. The CDR3 DNA reads TGCGCCAGCAGCCGGGCCGGGACAGGGGCGGACACTGAAGCTTTCTTT.